Presented here are 12 T cell receptor beta chains from one specimen sequenced in a study of blood T cell repertoires in COVID-19. Profiled with immunoSEQ multiplex PCR; TCRdb holds only in-frame clones, not every one. The data contain 200,000 to 250,000 clones, approximately 86% of them singletons. The sequenced sample consisted of peripheral blood. These receptor sequences come from a woman aged 25 to 39 with COVID-19, enrolled during active disease.

The chain couples TRBV28 to TRBJ2-2; 10 nucleotides align to TRBD2. Unmatched junction bases numbered 5, after V lost 7 bases and J lost 0 bases. Per germline, CDR1 MDHEN and CDR2 SYDVKM. There are 16 residues in the CDR3. CDR3 in DNA: TGTGCCAGCACAAAAGCGGGAGGGACGAACACCGGGGAGCTGTTTTTT. It is translated as CASTKAGGTNTGELFF.

The rearrangement uses TRBV7-3 and TRBJ1-1, with a weak D call TRBD1 (6 bases). The CDR3 has 14 residues. Germline V gene data show CDR1 as SGHTA and CDR2 as FQGTGA. Trimming took 8 bases from V and 3 from J, leaving 16 bases between them. CDR3 protein: CASRKQGSDTEAFF. In nucleotides, the CDR3 is TGTGCCAGCCGAAAACAGGGTTCAGACACTGAAGCTTTCTTT.

The chain is built from TRBV3-1 (or the pseudogene TRBV3-2) and TRBJ1-4; maybe TRBD1 (5 bases). Germline V gives CDR1 LGHDT, CDR2 YNNKEL (reference sequence). Trimming left V 1 base short and J 9 bases short, with 21 bases between. The CDR3 contains 17 residues. The CDR3 loop is CASSQGLEGDTSKKLFF. Here the CDR3 DNA reads TGTGCCAGCAGCCAAGGATTAGAAGGGGATACATCAAAAAAACTGTTTTTT.

This clone was observed a single time. The chain carries TRBV4-2 and TRBJ2-1, with TRBD2 as a possible D gene (6 bases). The germline gives CDR1 LGHNA, CDR2 YNFKEQ. The CDR3 has 15 residues. Trimming left V 1 base short and J 7 bases short, with 14 bases between. Written as DNA, the CDR3 is TGTGCCAGCAGCCAAGGTACTAGCCAGAGGAATGAGCAGTTCTTC. Its translation: CASSQGTSQRNEQFF.

J is TRBJ2-2 and V is TRBV7-6; TRBD1 matches at 10 bases. The V segment lost 5 bases and the J segment 2 bases; nucleotides outside the gene matches: 5. Germline values: CDR1 SGHVS, CDR2 FNYEAQ. The CDR3 sequence is 16 residues long. DNA of the CDR3: TGTGCCAGCAGCCCCGGACAGGGGGATAACACCGGGGAGCTGTTTTTT. Encoded protein: CASSPGQGDNTGELFF.

The CDR3 DNA follows: TGTGCCAGCAGCTTATCGTGGACTCTCGGGGAGCAGTTCTTC. Translation gives CASSLSWTLGEQFF. V and J are TRBV11-3 and TRBJ2-1, with D possibly matching TRBD2 (5 bases). The CDR3 runs to 14 residues. The germline V gene has CDR1 SGHNT and CDR2 YENEEA. The V gene lost 2 bases and the J gene lost 10 bases, with 15 bases spanning the gap.

The chain carries TRBV28 and TRBJ1-1, with D possibly being TRBD1 (5 bases). Looked up from germline, CDR1 is MDHEN and CDR2 is SYDVKM. Trimming removed 8 bases at V and 0 bases at J, with 13 bases between. The CDR3 has 14 amino acids. The CDR3 coding sequence is TGTGCCAGCGCAACAGGACCTCTGAACACTGAAGCTTTCTTT. Its translation: CASATGPLNTEAFF.

The chain combines TRBV7-9 with TRBJ1-4, with unresolved D. V was cut by 1 base and J by 0 bases, with 9 bases left in between. Germline V gene lookup returns CDR1 SEHNR and CDR2 FQNEAQ (reference sequence). CDR3 length: 16 residues. The CDR3 spells CASSLVNYTTNEKLFF. For the CDR3, the DNA is TGTGCCAGCAGCTTAGTGAACTATACAACTAATGAAAAACTGTTTTTT.

The chain links TRBV2 to TRBJ2-4, with 8 bases identical to TRBD1. The length of the CDR3 is 14 residues. J lost 7 bases, V lost 2 bases, and 4 bases had no gene match. Germline V gives CDR1 SNHLY, CDR2 FYNNEI. The CDR3 region has the DNA TGTGCCAGCAGTGAATTCGACAGGGGCAACATTCAGTACTTC. Amino acid sequence: CASSEFDRGNIQYF.

The chain carries TRBV9 and TRBJ2-5; 8 bases are shared with TRBD2. Trimming cost V 4 bases and J 5 bases; bases outside gene matches: 16. In germline, CDR1 is SGDLS, CDR2 YYNGEE. The CDR3 runs 17 residues. The CDR3 DNA reads as TGTGCCAGCAGCCCCGCTCGAGCGGGGGCACGTTCGGAGACCCAGTACTTC. Translating gives CASSPARAGARSETQYF.

The chain employs TRBV9 and TRBJ1-2, with 10 positions matching TRBD1. J was trimmed by 4 bases and V by 1 base; bases with no gene match: 13. The CDR3 consists of 18 residues. CDR1 and CDR2 from the germline V gene are SGDLS and YYNGEE. The CDR3 DNA is TGTGCCAGCAGCGTATCCCACCGTGTGGACAGGGGGATCTATGGCTACACCTTC. Amino acids: CASSVSHRVDRGIYGYTF.

CDR3 amino acids: CASSQSGLRNQPQHF. In DNA form, the CDR3 reads TGCGCCAGCAGTCAATCGGGACTCCGCAATCAGCCCCAGCATTTT. The chain uses TRBV23-1 and TRBJ1-5; TRBD1 is a possible D gene (5 bases). TRBV23-1 is designated an ORF whose function remains uncertain. The V end lost 0 bases, the J end lost 2 bases, and 8 bases lay between the germline ends. The CDR3 runs to 15 residues.